This is a list of T cell receptor beta chains from one sample in a study of shared clonotypes between healthy human individuals. Repertoires were generated with immunoSEQ multiplex PCR, while TCRdb's copy carries only in-frame clones and drops some. The sample has 2 million to 2.5 million clones; roughly 94% are singletons. Sequencing was done on a sample of naive CD4+ T cells sorted from blood. These receptors were taken from a man aged 18 to 29 in good health. Each CDR3 is given with its conserved first and last residue. Fields, in order: V gene, clone size, D gene, J gene, CDR3 DNA, CDR3 protein. D genes are given only for firm matches. Clone size appears in some rows only: once, few, many, or a class for an expanded clone.

TRBV30	NA	TRBD1	TRBJ1-2	TGTGCCTGGAGGAACAGGGGGCCCTATGGCTACACCTTC	CAWRNRGPYGYTF
TRBV30	many	NA	TRBJ2-7	TGTGCCTGGAGTAAGCAACAGAGCTCCTACGAGCAGTACTTC	CAWSKQQSSYEQYF
TRBV21-1	NA	NA	TRBJ1-3	TGTGCCAGCAGCGCCGGGCTTCGAAACACCATATATTTT	CASSAGLRNTIYF
TRBV9	NA	NA	TRBJ2-3	TGTGCCAGCAGCCCAACAGGGGGGGGCACAGATACGCAGTATTTT	CASSPTGGGTDTQYF
TRBV9	NA	NA	TRBJ2-5	TGTGCCAGCAGCGTTACAGGGCGTGGGACCCAGTACTTC	CASSVTGRGTQYF
TRBV6-5	NA	NA	TRBJ2-3	TGTGCCAGCAGTTCTACAGACACAGATACGCAGTATTTT	CASSSTDTDTQYF
TRBV30	NA	TRBD1	TRBJ1-6	TGTGCCTTGCACAGGGGGCCAAATTCACCCCTCCACTTT	CALHRGPNSPLHF
TRBV12-2	NA	NA	TRBJ1-2	TGTGCAAGTCGCAAAAGTAGGACTATACTCTATGGCTACACCTTC	CASRKSRTILYGYTF
TRBV28	once	NA	TRBJ2-1	TGTGCCAGCAGTTTCCCCCCCAATGATGAGCAGTTCTTC	CASSFPPNDEQFF
TRBV6-6	NA	NA	TRBJ1-1	TGTGCCAGCAGTTATGGGGGGCGAGGGACTGAAGCTTTCTTT	CASSYGGRGTEAFF
TRBV7-2	NA	NA	TRBJ2-3	TGTGCCAGCAGCGACGGACACACAGATACGCAGTATTTT	CASSDGHTDTQYF
TRBV5-1	NA	NA	TRBJ2-7	TGCGCCAGCAGCCCATACGTTGGGGGCCCCTACGAGCAGTACTTC	CASSPYVGGPYEQYF
TRBV10-3	once	TRBD2	TRBJ2-2	TGTGCCATCAGTGATCTCTTGCTAGCGGGGACAAAAGGCGGGGAGCTGTTTTTT	CAISDLLLAGTKGGELFF
TRBV6-1	NA	NA	TRBJ2-3	TGTGCCAGCAGTACGGGGGCCACAGATACGCAGTATTTT	CASSTGATDTQYF
TRBV29-1	NA	NA	TRBJ2-5	TGCAGCGTTGATGGCCAGGGCGAGACCCAGTACTTC	CSVDGQGETQYF
TRBV6-6	NA	NA	TRBJ2-1	TGTGCCAGCTCCCGGGTTGGGCAGATCAATGAGCAGTTCTTC	CASSRVGQINEQFF
TRBV28	NA	TRBD1	TRBJ2-1	TGTGCCAGCAGCACCGCGGCACAGGGGGCCTACAATGAGCAGTTCTTC	CASSTAAQGAYNEQFF
TRBV7-2	once	NA	TRBJ1-6	TGTGCCAGCAGCTGGGTGCGGCAGGTGGGTTCACCCCTCCACTTT	CASSWVRQVGSPLHF
TRBV6-1	NA	TRBD1	TRBJ1-2	TGTGCCAGCAGTGGCGGACAGGGGGCGCGGGTGGGCTATGGCTACACCTTC	CASSGGQGARVGYGYTF
TRBV5-1	once	NA	TRBJ1-2	TGCGCCAGCAGCTTGGCTTCGACGGGCAACTATGGCTACACCTTC	CASSLASTGNYGYTF
TRBV2	NA	NA	TRBJ1-2	TGTGCCAGCAGCACAGGGTCTAACTATGGCTACACCTTC	CASSTGSNYGYTF
TRBV5-1	once	TRBD1	TRBJ1-3	TGCGCCAGCAGCTCTAAGAGAGTTACCGGGACAGGGGATTCGGCATCTGGAAACACCATATATTTT	CASSSKRVTGTGDSASGNTIYF
TRBV29-1	NA	NA	TRBJ1-3	TGCAGCGTTGAAAGACAGCGGGGAACTGGAAACACCATATATTTT	CSVERQRGTGNTIYF
TRBV18	NA	NA	TRBJ2-1	TGTGCCAGCTCACCAGGGGGAGTAGGTAATGAGCAGTTCTTC	CASSPGGVGNEQFF
TRBV28	NA	NA	TRBJ1-3	TGTGCCAGCAGTCCAGGACAGCTCTCTGGAAACACCATATATTTT	CASSPGQLSGNTIYF
TRBV10-3	NA	NA	TRBJ1-5	TGTGCCATCAGTGAGTCCGCCAACAGCAATCAGCCCCAGCATTTT	CAISESANSNQPQHF
TRBV4-1	NA	NA	TRBJ2-7	TGCGCCAGCAGCCAAGAGGGCCTATTCTACGAGCAGTACTTC	CASSQEGLFYEQYF
TRBV10-3	NA	TRBD1	TRBJ2-2	TGTGCCACTTCGGGACAGTGGAACACCGGGGAGCTGTTTTTT	CATSGQWNTGELFF
TRBV5-1	NA	TRBD1	TRBJ1-6	TGCGCCAGCAGCTTGGGGCCCCTCGAGGGGACAGATAATTCACCCCTCCACTTT	CASSLGPLEGTDNSPLHF
TRBV2	NA	NA	TRBJ2-3	TGTGCCAGCAGTGCCCGGGACCTCACAGATACGCAGTATTTT	CASSARDLTDTQYF
TRBV6-1	NA	TRBD2	TRBJ2-3	TGTGCCAGCCGGGAGGGACCCACAGATACGCAGTATTTT	CASREGPTDTQYF
TRBV2	NA	NA	TRBJ2-1	TGTGCCAGCAGTGGGGGTACGACCTACAATGAGCAGTTCTTC	CASSGGTTYNEQFF
TRBV6-5	NA	NA	TRBJ1-2	TGTGCCAGCAGTCAGGGGTCTATGTATGGCTACACCTTC	CASSQGSMYGYTF
TRBV7-6	NA	NA	TRBJ1-1	TGTGCCAGCAGCTTAGGGATGGACACTGAAGCTTTCTTT	CASSLGMDTEAFF
TRBV19	NA	NA	TRBJ1-3	TGTGCCAGTAGTATCGGGACAGGAAACACCATATATTTT	CASSIGTGNTIYF
TRBV6-1	once	TRBD2	TRBJ2-1	TGTGCCAGCAGGGAATCGGGACTAGCGGGGCCTGAGCAGTTCTTC	CASRESGLAGPEQFF
TRBV2	NA	TRBD2	TRBJ2-3	TGTGCCAGCAGCACCCTTAGCGGGAGGGATTTCGCAGATACGCAGTATTTT	CASSTLSGRDFADTQYF
TRBV7-9	NA	NA	TRBJ2-5	TGTGCCAGCACCCCCACGCCCCGGGAGACCCAGTACTTC	CASTPTPRETQYF
TRBV7-2	NA	NA	TRBJ1-3	TGTGCCAGCAGCCCTTCGGCTGGAAACACCATATATTTT	CASSPSAGNTIYF
TRBV27	NA	NA	TRBJ2-1	TGTGCCAGCAGTTTGGCGGAACACAATGAGCAGTTCTTC	CASSLAEHNEQFF
TRBV30	NA	NA	TRBJ1-6	TGTGCCTGGAGTATTCCTAATTCACCCCTCCACTTT	CAWSIPNSPLHF
TRBV6-6	NA	TRBD1	TRBJ2-1	TGTGCCAGCAGCCTTCGAGGGGACAGGGGATATGAGCAGTTCTTC	CASSLRGDRGYEQFF
TRBV5-6	NA	NA	TRBJ1-5	TGTGCCAGCAGCTTATGGGCAGGCAATCAGCCCCAGCATTTT	CASSLWAGNQPQHF
TRBV30	NA	TRBD1	TRBJ2-3	TGTGCCTGGAGTAGAATGGGGACAGGACACACAGATACGCAGTATTTT	CAWSRMGTGHTDTQYF
TRBV6-1	NA	NA	TRBJ1-5	TGTGCCAGCAGCGAACAGGGCTATAGCAATCAGCCCCAGCATTTT	CASSEQGYSNQPQHF
TRBV6-5	NA	TRBD1	TRBJ2-7	TGTGCCAGCAGTTTACACAGGGGGAGGTACGAGCAGTACTTC	CASSLHRGRYEQYF
TRBV6-1	NA	TRBD1	TRBJ1-3	TGTGCCAGCAGTGATGGACAGGTCCCTGGAAACACCATATATTTT	CASSDGQVPGNTIYF